This TCR beta chain was sequenced in a study of blood T cell repertoires in COVID-19. About the study: Samples came from the United States, Italy and Spain, spanning acute and convalescent COVID-19. Sample material is recorded as cDNA or gDNA derived from T cells, B-cell-depleted T cells, or PBMCs.

The protocol was immunoSEQ multiplex PCR, while the TCRdb copy is restricted to in-frame clones and leaves out a portion. The sample yields around 250,000 clones, roughly 80% seen once. The CDR3 extends over 14 amino acids. Germline CDR1 is SGDLS and CDR2 is YYNGEE. The J segment lost 5 bases and the V segment lost 3 bases, leaving 7 bases of the junction unmatched. V gene TRBV9 combines with J gene TRBJ2-5; 7 positions match TRBD1. Sequences were obtained from peripheral blood. This clonotype was sampled from a woman aged 18-29 years with acute or convalescent COVID-19. CDR3: CASSAEQGQETQYF. CDR3 DNA: TGTGCCAGCAGCGCGGAACAGGGGCAGGAGACCCAGTACTTC.